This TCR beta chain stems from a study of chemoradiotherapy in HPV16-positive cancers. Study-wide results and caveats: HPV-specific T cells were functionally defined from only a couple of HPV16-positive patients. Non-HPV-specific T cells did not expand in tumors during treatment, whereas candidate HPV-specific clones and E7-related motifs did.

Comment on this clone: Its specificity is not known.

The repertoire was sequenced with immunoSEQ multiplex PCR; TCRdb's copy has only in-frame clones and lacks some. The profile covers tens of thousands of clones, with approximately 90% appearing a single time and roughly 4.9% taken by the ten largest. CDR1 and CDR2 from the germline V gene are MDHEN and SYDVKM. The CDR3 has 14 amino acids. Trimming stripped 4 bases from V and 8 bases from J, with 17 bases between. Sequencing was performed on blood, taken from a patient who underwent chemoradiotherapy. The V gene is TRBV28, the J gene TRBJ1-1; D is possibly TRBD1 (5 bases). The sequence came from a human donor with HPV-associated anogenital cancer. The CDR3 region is CASSSLGTRVEAFF. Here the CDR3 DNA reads TGTGCCAGCAGTTCGCTCGGGACCAGGGTGGAAGCTTTCTTT.